This T cell receptor (beta chain) was observed in a study of T cells in Graves' hyperthyroidism and ophthalmopathy. The study's findings and limits: Ophthalmopathy, which appeared later, was predicted by the model a median around 6 months before onset.

Uncontrolled infection, other autoimmune disease, pregnancy or lactation led to exclusion. Using RNA transcripts as the source, TCR beta CDR3 regions were amplified. HTBI primers were the set used in a first-round RT-PCR of the TCR CDR3. Via MiXCR, TCRdb re-called the multiplex PCR reads, giving one row per CDR3 protein. The sample lists about 700,000 distinct CDR3 sequences; 40% to 55% were seen once. Points on this clonotype: What it binds is not known.

CDR1 and CDR2 from the germline V gene are KGHDR and SFDVKD. Trimming took 7 bases from V and 8 from J, leaving 19 bases between them. This CDR3 has 14 amino acids. The TCR originated in an adult man with Graves' disease, either hyperthyroidism or ophthalmopathy (not recorded which). The chain combines TRBV24-1 with TRBJ1-2; maybe TRBD1 (5 bases). What was sequenced was peripheral blood or thyroid tissue (not recorded which). The DNA for the CDR3 is TGTGCCACCAGCGATCAGGGAAGGATGTACGGCTACACCTTC. It encodes CATSDQGRMYGYTF.